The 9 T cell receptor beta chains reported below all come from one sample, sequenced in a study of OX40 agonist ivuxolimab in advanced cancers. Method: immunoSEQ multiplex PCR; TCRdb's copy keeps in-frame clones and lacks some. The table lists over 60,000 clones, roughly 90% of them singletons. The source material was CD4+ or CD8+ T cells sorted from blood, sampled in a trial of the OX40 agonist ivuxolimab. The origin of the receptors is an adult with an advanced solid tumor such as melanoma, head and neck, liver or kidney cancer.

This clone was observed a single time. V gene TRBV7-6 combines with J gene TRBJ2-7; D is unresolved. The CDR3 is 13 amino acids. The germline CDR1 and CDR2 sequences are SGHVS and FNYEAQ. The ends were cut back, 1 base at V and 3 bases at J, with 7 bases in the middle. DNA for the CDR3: TGTGCCAGCAGCTTAGGGGCGAACTACGAGCAGTACTTC. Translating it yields CASSLGANYEQYF.

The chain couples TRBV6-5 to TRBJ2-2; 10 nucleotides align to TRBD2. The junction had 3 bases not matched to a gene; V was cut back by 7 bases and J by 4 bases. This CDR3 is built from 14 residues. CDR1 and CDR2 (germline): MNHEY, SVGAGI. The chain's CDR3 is CASKIAGGTGELFF. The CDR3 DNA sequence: TGTGCCAGCAAAATAGCGGGAGGCACCGGGGAGCTGTTTTTT.

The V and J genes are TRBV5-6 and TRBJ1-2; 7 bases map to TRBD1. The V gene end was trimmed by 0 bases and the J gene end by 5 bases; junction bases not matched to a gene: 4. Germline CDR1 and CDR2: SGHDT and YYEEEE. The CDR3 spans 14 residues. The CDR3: CASSLGQGRYGYTF. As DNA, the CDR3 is TGTGCCAGCAGCTTGGGACAGGGAAGATATGGCTACACCTTC.

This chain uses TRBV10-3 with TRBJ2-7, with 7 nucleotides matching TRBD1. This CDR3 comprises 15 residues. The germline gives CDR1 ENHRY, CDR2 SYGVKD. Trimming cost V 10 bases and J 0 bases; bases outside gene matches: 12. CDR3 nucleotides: TGTGCCACCGCTGCCGGGACAGTGAGCTCCTACGAGCAGTACTTC. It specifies CATAAGTVSSYEQYF.

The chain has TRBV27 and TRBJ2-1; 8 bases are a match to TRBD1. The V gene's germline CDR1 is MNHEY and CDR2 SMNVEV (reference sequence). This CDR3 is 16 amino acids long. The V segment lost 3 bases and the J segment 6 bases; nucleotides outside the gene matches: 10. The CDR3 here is CASSFPRTGSVNEQFF. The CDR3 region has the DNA TGTGCCAGCAGTTTTCCCAGGACAGGGAGTGTCAATGAGCAGTTCTTC.

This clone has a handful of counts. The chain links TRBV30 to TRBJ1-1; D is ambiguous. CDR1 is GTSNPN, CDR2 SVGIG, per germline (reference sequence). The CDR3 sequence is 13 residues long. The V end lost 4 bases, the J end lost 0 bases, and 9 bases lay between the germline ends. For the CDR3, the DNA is TGTGCCTGGAACAGTTATATGAACACTGAAGCTTTCTTT. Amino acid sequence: CAWNSYMNTEAFF.

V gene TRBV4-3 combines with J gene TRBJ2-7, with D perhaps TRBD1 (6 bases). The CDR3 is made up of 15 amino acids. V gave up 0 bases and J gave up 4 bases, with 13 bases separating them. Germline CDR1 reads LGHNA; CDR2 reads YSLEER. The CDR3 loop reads CASSQESWGQYEQYF. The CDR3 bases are TGCGCCAGCAGCCAAGAATCGTGGGGGCAATACGAGCAGTACTTC.

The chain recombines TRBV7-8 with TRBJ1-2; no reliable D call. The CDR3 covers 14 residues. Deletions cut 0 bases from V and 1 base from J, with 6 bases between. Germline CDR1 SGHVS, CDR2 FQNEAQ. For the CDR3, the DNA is TGTGCCAGCAGCTTAGCGTTCGGTAACTATGGCTACACCTTC. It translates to CASSLAFGNYGYTF.

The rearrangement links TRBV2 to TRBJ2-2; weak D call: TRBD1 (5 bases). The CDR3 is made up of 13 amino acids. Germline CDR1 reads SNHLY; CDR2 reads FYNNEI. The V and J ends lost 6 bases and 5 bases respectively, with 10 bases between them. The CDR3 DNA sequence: TGTGCCAGCAGGACCAGGGAAACCGGGGAGCTGTTTTTT. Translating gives CASRTRETGELFF.